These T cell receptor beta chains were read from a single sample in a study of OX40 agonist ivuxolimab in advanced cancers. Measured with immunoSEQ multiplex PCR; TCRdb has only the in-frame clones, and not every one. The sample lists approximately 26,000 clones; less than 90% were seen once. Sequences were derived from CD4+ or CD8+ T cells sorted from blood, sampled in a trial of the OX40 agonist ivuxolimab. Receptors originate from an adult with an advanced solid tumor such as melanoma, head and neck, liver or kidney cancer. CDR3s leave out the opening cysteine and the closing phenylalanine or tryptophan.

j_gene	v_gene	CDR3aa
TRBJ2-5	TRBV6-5	ASRQLAGGQETQY
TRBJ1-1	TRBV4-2	ASSPQGQGTNTEAF
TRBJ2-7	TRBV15	ATSVRDIYYEQY
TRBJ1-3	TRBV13	ASSQTGVGNTIY
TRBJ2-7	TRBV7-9	ASSPGLAGATSYEQY
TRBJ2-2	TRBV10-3	AISERGPDTGELF
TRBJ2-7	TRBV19	ASSIAGQATYEQY
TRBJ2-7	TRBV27	ASRLTPQDYEQY
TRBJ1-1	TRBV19	ATRPRGNTEAF
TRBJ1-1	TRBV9	ASSEEDRAVEAF
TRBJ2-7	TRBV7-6	ASSLRDSSYEQY
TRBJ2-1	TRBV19	ASSTIGSYNEQF
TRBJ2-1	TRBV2	ASRPAGSYNEQF
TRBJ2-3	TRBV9	ASSVESGLGTDTQY
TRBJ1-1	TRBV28	ASSFNGFANTEAF
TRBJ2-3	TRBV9	ASSVDPGLGTDTQY
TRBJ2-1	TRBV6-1	ASMAAGLDEQF
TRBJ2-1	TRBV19	ASSPFGGLYNEQF
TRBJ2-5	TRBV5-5	ASSLGHLEETQY
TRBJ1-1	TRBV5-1	ASSARGGGEAF
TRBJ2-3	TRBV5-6	ASSLNHYTDTQY
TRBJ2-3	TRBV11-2	ASSRPKAPFPTDTQY
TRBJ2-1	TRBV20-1	SARGLSEQF
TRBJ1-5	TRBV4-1	ASSLGTGGQPQH
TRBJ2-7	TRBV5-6	ASSRTGTYEQY
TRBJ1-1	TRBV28	ASRAPRGTPNTEAF
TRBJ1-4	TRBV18	ASSPPNRREKLF
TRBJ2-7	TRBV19	ASSIPSGAAYEQY